This T cell receptor beta chain emerged from a study of blood T cell repertoires in COVID-19. The overall study: Samples representing acute and convalescent COVID-19 were sourced from the United States, Italy and Spain. Sources were T cells, B-cell-depleted T cells, or PBMCs; the material itself was cDNA or gDNA.

Per the authors' pipeline: Nucleated cell number was recorded as an estimate derived from reference gene primer amplification. Produced via immunoSEQ multiplex PCR; TCRdb's table is partial and in-frame only. V, J and clone size are those of that table, while D and trimming were read from the DNA. The table lists fewer than 60,000 clones, 65% to 80% of them singletons. Per germline, CDR1 WNHNN and CDR2 SYGVQD (reference sequence). CDR3 size: 11 residues. V lost 7 bases and J 6 bases, leaving 9 bases between the germline ends. The sample comprised peripheral blood. This sequence joins TRBV10-1 and TRBJ1-1; D is unclear. This clonotype was sampled from a man between 65 and 85 years old with acute or convalescent COVID-19. CDR3 sequence: CASTINSEAFF. The CDR3 DNA is TGCGCCAGCACCATAAACTCTGAAGCTTTCTTT.